Included here is one T cell receptor beta chain sequence, with context. Its cognate antigen is unknown. The germline V gene encodes CDR1 LNHDA and CDR2 SQIVND (reference sequence). The V end lost 2 bases, the J end lost 2 bases, and 7 bases lay between the germline ends. The CDR3 consists of 14 residues. It was with 60 Vbeta and 13 Jbeta primers that the PCR ran. The repertoire was sequenced with immunoSEQ multiplex PCR; TCRdb's copy has only in-frame clones and lacks some. In the table there are some 56,000 clones, 80% of which are singletons. The data derive from a study of cytomegalovirus exposure and HLA in healthy donors. Study findings and constraints: A missense variant in DCLRE1C was later tied to TCR beta V- and J-gene trimming. The authors reported that TCR beta sequences could predict HLA-A and HLA-B alleles. These predictions were accurate for most subjects in the first cohort.

This TCR came from a woman in her thirties or forties in good health and CMV-seronegative. The chain joins TRBV19 to TRBJ1-5, with no clear D. The sequenced material came from PBMCs. The chain's CDR3 is CASSISRGNQPQHF. The CDR3, as DNA: TGTGCCAGTAGTATATCCCGGGGCAATCAGCCCCAGCATTTT.